This record looks at one T cell receptor beta chain sequence and its context. The record originates from a study of T cell changes during pregnancy in multiple sclerosis. The V gene's germline CDR1 is LNHNV and CDR2 YYDKDF (reference sequence). This CDR3 contains 14 residues. V was shortened by 0 bases and J by 6 bases, with 11 bases between the two germline ends. This table comes from immunoSEQ multiplex PCR, and its TCRdb copy is limited to in-frame clones, with some not included. The data contain about 80,000 clones, approximately 89% of them singletons. The J gene is TRBJ1-2, the V gene TRBV15; D unresolved. Sequencing was performed on peripheral blood, taken before pregnancy. This sequence originates from a female donor with multiple sclerosis, enrolled in a pregnancy study. CDR3 protein: CATSRDRRANGYTF. The CDR3, as DNA: TGTGCCACCAGCAGAGATCGGAGGGCGAATGGCTACACCTTC.